The clone carrying this T cell receptor (beta chain) has just a few counts. Its antigen remains unidentified. The germline V gene encodes CDR1 KGHSH and CDR2 LQKENI. V was clipped by 2 bases and J by 6 bases; unmatched bases: 13. The length of the CDR3 is 18 residues. This record belongs to a study of T cell repertoires in cytomegalovirus infection. TCRdb redid the calling of the reads with MiXCR, one entry per CDR3 protein. The data hold about 500,000 distinct CDR3 sequences, with roughly a third observed a single time. The chain employs TRBV18 and TRBJ2-1; TRBD2 matches 10 bases. The sample was cultured PBMCs, taken from culture after CMV antigen stimulation. This clonotype was obtained from a human donor in good health (CMV status not recorded). Some clones in this sample may be carry-over from other donors' samples. For the CDR3, the DNA is TGTGCCAGCTCACCAAGCTGGGGGGGGACTAGCGATTTCAATGAGCAGTTCTTC. It is translated as CASSPSWGGTSDFNEQFF.